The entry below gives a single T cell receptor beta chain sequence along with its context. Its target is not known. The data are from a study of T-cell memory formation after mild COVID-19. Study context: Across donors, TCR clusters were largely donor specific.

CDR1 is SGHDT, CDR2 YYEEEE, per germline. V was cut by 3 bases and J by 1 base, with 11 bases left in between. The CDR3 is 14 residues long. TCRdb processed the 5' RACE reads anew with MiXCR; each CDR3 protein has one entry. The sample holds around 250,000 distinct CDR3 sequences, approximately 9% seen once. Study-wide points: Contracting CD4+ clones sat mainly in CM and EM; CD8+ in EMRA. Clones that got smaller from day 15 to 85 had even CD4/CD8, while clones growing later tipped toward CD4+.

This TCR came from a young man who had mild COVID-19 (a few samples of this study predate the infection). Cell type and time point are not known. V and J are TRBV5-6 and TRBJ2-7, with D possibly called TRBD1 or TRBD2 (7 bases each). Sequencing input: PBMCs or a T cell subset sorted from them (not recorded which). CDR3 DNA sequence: TGTGCCAGCAGCTACAGGGGAGGGTCCTACGAGCAGTACTTC. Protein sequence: CASSYRGGSYEQYF.